Below, 26 T cell receptor beta chains from the same sample are listed, as sequenced in a study of cytomegalovirus exposure and HLA in healthy donors. A multiplex PCR was run with 60 Vbeta primers and 13 Jbeta primers. Only in-frame clones appear in the TCRdb table, and some are missing; sequencing was by immunoSEQ multiplex PCR. This table holds 150,000 to 200,000 clones, approximately 80% found once. Input material: PBMCs. The receptors originated from a man aged 18 to 29 in good health and CMV-seronegative.

J is TRBJ2-2 and V is TRBV7-3; 10 positions agree with TRBD1. Per the germline V gene, CDR1 is SGHTA and CDR2 is FQGTGA. Losses at the gene ends were 6 bases for V and 5 bases for J; bases not matched to a gene: 3. The CDR3 contains 14 residues. CDR3 bases: TGTGCCAGCAGTGGGACAGGGGATACCGGGGAGCTGTTTTTT. It is translated as CASSGTGDTGELFF. The variable domain in full, with the rest retrieved from reference TRBV7-3 and TRBJ2-2, is GAGVSQTPSNKVTEKGKYVELRCDPISGHTALYWYRQSLGQGPEFLIYFQGTGAADDSGLPNDRFFAVRPEGSVSTLKIQRTERGDSAVYLCASSGTGDTGELFFGEGSRLTVL.

The genes are TRBV30 and TRBJ2-7; 10 bases map to TRBD1. The germline V gene has CDR1 GTSNPN and CDR2 SVGIG (reference sequence). The V segment lost 4 bases and the J segment 5 bases; nucleotides outside the gene matches: 8. The CDR3 spans 14 residues. The CDR3 DNA sequence: TGTGCCTGGACCACCGGGACAGGGGCCCACGAGCAGTACTTC. Its protein product is CAWTTGTGAHEQYF.

In its sample, this clone was seen once. The gene calls are TRBV9 and TRBJ2-7, with D possibly being TRBD2 (7 bases). This CDR3 has 17 residues. Germline CDR1 and CDR2: SGDLS and YYNGEE. The V end lost 3 bases, the J end lost 6 bases, and 25 bases lay between the germline ends. The CDR3 DNA follows: TGTGCCAGCAGCGCCGGAGGGGGGGTGGGTAGCTCCGGCGAGCAGTACTTC. It translates to CASSAGGGVGSSGEQYF.

The V and J genes are TRBV9 and TRBJ2-5; D might be TRBD2 (7 bases). Germline assignment: CDR1 SGDLS and CDR2 YYNGEE. The CDR3 runs 16 residues. Trimming left V 0 bases short and J 5 bases short, with 17 bases between. The CDR3 bases are TGTGCCAGCAGCGTAGCTTCGGGGGGCGCAGGGGAGACCCAGTACTTC. Translating it yields CASSVASGGAGETQYF.

The chain joins TRBV5-1 to TRBJ2-2; the D is unclear. Trimming stripped 4 bases from V and 8 bases from J, with 15 bases between. CDR1 is SGHRS, CDR2 YFSETQ, per germline. The CDR3 extends over 14 amino acids. The CDR3 protein is CASSRDSAQGELFF. The CDR3 DNA sequence: TGCGCCAGCAGCCGCGACTCAGCCCAAGGGGAGCTGTTTTTT. Supplemented by reference TRBV5-1 and TRBJ2-2, the full variable domain reads KAGVTQTPRYLIKTRGQQVTLSCSPISGHRSVSWYQQTPGQGLQFLFEYFSETQRNKGNFPGRFSGRQFSNSRSEMNVSTLELGDSALYLCASSRDSAQGELFFGEGSRLTVL.

This clone was seen once. The V call is TRBV5-6, the J call TRBJ1-5, with 7 bases that match TRBD1. The germline CDR1 and CDR2 sequences are SGHDT and YYEEEE. The V and J ends lost 1 base and 3 bases, in that order; junction bases with no gene match: 13. The CDR3 extends over 18 amino acids. Here the CDR3 reads CASSLKGQGGWVNQPQHF. The CDR3, as DNA: TGTGCCAGCAGCTTGAAGGGGCAGGGGGGATGGGTCAATCAGCCCCAGCATTTT. Variable domain in full (rest from reference TRBV5-6 and TRBJ1-5): DAGVTQSPTHLIKTRGQQVTLRCSPKSGHDTVSWYQQALGQGPQFIFQYYEEEERQRGNFPDRFSGHQFPNYSSELNVNALLLGDSALYLCASSLKGQGGWVNQPQHFGDGTRLSIL.

Only a few counts were recorded for this clone. The chain has TRBV14 and TRBJ2-1; D uncertain. The CDR3 length is 11 residues. CDR1 SGHDN and CDR2 FVKESK come from the germline V gene. Trimming removed 1 base from V and 12 bases from J, with 7 bases in between. CDR3 region: CASSQAGRQFF. DNA for the CDR3: TGTGCCAGCAGCCAAGCGGGTCGGCAGTTCTTC. Full variable domain (outside the CDR3, taken from reference TRBV14 and TRBJ2-1): EAGVTQFPSHSVIEKGQTVTLRCDPISGHDNLYWYRRVMGKEIKFLLHFVKESKQDESGMPNNRFLAERTGGTYSTLKVQPAELEDSGVYFCASSQAGRQFFGPGTRLTVL.

The sample holds a few counts of this clone. The V call is TRBV18, the J call TRBJ1-6, with D possibly TRBD1 on 5 matching bases. Germline V gene sequence: CDR1 KGHSH, CDR2 LQKENI. The CDR3 contains 16 residues. The V end was cut by 3 bases, the J end by 6 bases, with 15 bases between. For the CDR3, the DNA is TGTGCCAGCTCACCCGGCACAGGAACCGTTAATTCACCCCTCCACTTT. This codes for CASSPGTGTVNSPLHF.

This clone was recorded only once. The rearrangement uses TRBV19 and TRBJ2-5; maybe TRBD1 (5 bases). Trimming took off 7 bases at V and 2 bases at J, with 14 bases between the two ends. The germline V gene encodes CDR1 LNHDA and CDR2 SQIVND (reference sequence). The CDR3 is 14 residues long. This CDR3 is CASKADDSQETQYF. CDR3 bases: TGTGCCAGTAAGGCCGATGACAGTCAAGAGACCCAGTACTTC.

The V call is TRBV28, the J call TRBJ1-2; D is unclear. Trimming removed 2 bases from V and 3 bases from J, with 7 bases in between. The CDR3 extends over 13 amino acids. Germline CDR1 reads MDHEN; CDR2 reads SYDVKM. CDR3 in amino acids: CASSLKQDYGYTF. The CDR3 DNA reads TGTGCCAGCAGTTTAAAGCAGGACTATGGCTACACCTTC.

The V gene is TRBV10-3, the J gene TRBJ1-3; TRBD1 agrees at 7 bases. Trimming at V came to 6 bases and at J to 0 bases, leaving 8 bases not matched to a gene. This CDR3 is built from 16 residues. The V gene's germline CDR1 is ENHRY and CDR2 SYGVKD. This CDR3 is CAISMTGIFSGNTIYF. CDR3 sequence (DNA): TGTGCCATCAGCATGACAGGGATTTTCTCTGGAAACACCATATATTTT.

The J gene is TRBJ2-3, the V gene TRBV4-1, with a tentative D call TRBD2 (5 bases). Trimming left V 4 bases short and J 5 bases short, with 13 bases between. Germline CDR1 and CDR2: MGHRA and YSYEKL. CDR3 length: 14 amino acids. In DNA form, the CDR3 reads TGCGCCAGCAGCCTTACTATGGGGAGAGATACGCAGTATTTT. Protein product: CASSLTMGRDTQYF.

The V gene is TRBV25-1, the J gene TRBJ2-5; the D is unclear. The CDR3 has 14 amino acids. V lost 4 bases and J lost 0, with 9 bases in between. In germline, CDR1 is MGHDK, CDR2 SYGVNS. CDR3 residues: CASSVGQNQETQYF. The CDR3, as DNA: TGTGCCAGCAGTGTGGGCCAGAACCAAGAGACCCAGTACTTC.

The chain couples TRBV9 to TRBJ1-6; D is unclear. The ends were cut back, 1 base at V and 0 bases at J, with 14 bases in the middle. This CDR3 has 18 residues. Germline V lookup: CDR1 SGDLS, CDR2 YYNGEE. CDR3 bases: TGTGCCAGCAGCGTACTAGGCAGCCCGAGCTCCTATAATTCACCCCTCCACTTT. Its translation: CASSVLGSPSSYNSPLHF.

V gene TRBV28 combines with J gene TRBJ1-6; D ambiguous. This CDR3 has 16 amino acids. The V gene's germline CDR1 is MDHEN and CDR2 SYDVKM. The ends were cut back, 5 bases at V and 3 bases at J, with 14 bases in the middle. CDR3 residues: CASSLLSGRYNSPLHF. The CDR3, as DNA: TGTGCCAGCAGTCTACTAAGCGGCCGCTATAATTCACCCCTCCACTTT.

V gene TRBV27 combines with J gene TRBJ1-2, with D maybe TRBD1 (5 bases). CDR1 MNHEY and CDR2 SMNVEV come from the germline V gene (reference sequence). The CDR3 totals 14 residues. Between the trimmed V and J ends, which lost 10 bases and 2 bases, there was a span of 17 bases. CDR3 amino acids: CATRRGLGNYGYTF. The CDR3 DNA reads as TGTGCCACCCGGCGGGGACTGGGGAACTATGGCTACACCTTC.

The rearrangement links TRBV5-1 to TRBJ2-1; tentative D call: TRBD2 (5 bases). V lost 0 bases and J 5 bases, leaving 12 bases between the germline ends. The CDR3 covers 15 residues. The germline gives CDR1 SGHRS, CDR2 YFSETQ. As DNA, the CDR3 is TGCGCCAGCAGCTTGGCCCAAGACTACAACAATGAGCAGTTCTTC. It codes for CASSLAQDYNNEQFF.

The chain is built from TRBV9 and TRBJ2-3; 9 positions agree with TRBD2. Germline loops: CDR1 SGDLS, CDR2 YYNGEE. This CDR3 is built from 14 residues. Trimming at V came to 0 bases and at J to 5 bases, leaving 1 base not matched to a gene. For the CDR3, the DNA is TGTGCCAGCAGCGTAGTAGCGGGAGTAGATACGCAGTATTTT. This sequence encodes CASSVVAGVDTQYF.

This clone was found once. The rearrangement links TRBV30 to TRBJ2-7, with TRBD2 identical over 9 bases. The CDR3 runs to 13 residues. Trimming removed 2 bases from V and 6 bases from J; junction bases left unmatched: 5. Germline values: CDR1 GTSNPN, CDR2 SVGIG (reference sequence). CDR3 nucleotide sequence: TGTGCCTGGAGTCCTAGCGGGGTTTCCGAGCAGTACTTC. Residues: CAWSPSGVSEQYF.

CDR3 bases: TGTGCCACCAGCAGAGGTCGACAGGGGTCCTACGAGCAGTACTTC. Encoded protein: CATSRGRQGSYEQYF. This chain links TRBV15 with TRBJ2-7, with 8 bases matching TRBD1. The CDR3 covers 15 residues. With V trimmed by 1 base and J by 1 base, 3 bases remained unmatched. Germline V gene sequence: CDR1 LNHNV, CDR2 YYDKDF (reference sequence).

This rearrangement joins TRBV28 to TRBJ1-6; 8 nucleotides agree with TRBD1. V dropped 8 bases and J dropped 0; count of bases not matched to a gene: 9. In germline, CDR1 is MDHEN, CDR2 SYDVKM. The CDR3 runs to 17 residues. This CDR3 reads CASYDRGQSSYNSPLHF. Here the CDR3 DNA reads TGTGCCAGCTATGACAGGGGTCAGAGCTCCTATAATTCACCCCTCCACTTT.

Of note for this clone: Relative to the germline gene, one junction end is altered; a read error may explain this. V gene TRBV7-9 combines with J gene TRBJ1-1; 8 bases are shared with TRBD1. The CDR3 is made up of 15 amino acids. Looked up from germline, CDR1 is SEHNR and CDR2 is FQNEAQ (reference sequence). CDR3: CSSSYPDRVNTEAFF. For the CDR3, the DNA is TGTTCCAGCAGCTATCCGGACAGGGTGAACACTGAAGCTTTCTTT.

V is TRBV5-1 and J is TRBJ1-3; D uncertain. CDR1 is SGHRS, CDR2 YFSETQ, per germline. The CDR3 is 14 amino acids. Trimming took 0 bases from V and 6 from J, leaving 10 bases between them. The CDR3 sequence: CASSLDAGANTIYF. The CDR3 region has the DNA TGCGCCAGCAGCTTGGATGCGGGCGCAAACACCATATATTTT. Using reference TRBV5-1 and TRBJ1-3 for the parts outside the CDR3, the full variable domain is KAGVTQTPRYLIKTRGQQVTLSCSPISGHRSVSWYQQTPGQGLQFLFEYFSETQRNKGNFPGRFSGRQFSNSRSEMNVSTLELGDSALYLCASSLDAGANTIYFGEGSWLTVV.

The chain couples TRBV27 to TRBJ1-2; 11 nucleotides line up with TRBD1. CDR1 and CDR2 from the germline V gene are MNHEY and SMNVEV (reference sequence). The V gene end was trimmed by 3 bases and the J gene end by 4 bases; junction bases not matched to a gene: 13. There are 18 residues in the CDR3. Here the CDR3 reads CASSFWRGTGGPGYGYTF. For the CDR3, the DNA is TGTGCCAGCAGTTTTTGGAGGGGGACAGGGGGTCCAGGCTATGGCTACACCTTC.

The chain has TRBV7-6 and TRBJ1-6; possible D gene TRBD1, 5 bases. V lost 2 bases and J 6 bases, leaving 11 bases between the germline ends. Germline-derived CDR1 and CDR2 are SGHVS and FNYEAQ. The length of the CDR3 is 15 residues. CDR3 region: CASSLTGGGNSPLHF. The CDR3 coding sequence is TGTGCCAGCAGCTTAACAGGCGGCGGTAATTCACCCCTCCACTTT.

This clone was seen once. V usage is TRBV9 and J usage is TRBJ1-3; 8 bases line up with TRBD1. The CDR3 contains 16 residues. V gave up 4 bases and J gave up 2 bases; unmatched junction bases: 8. CDR1 is SGDLS, CDR2 YYNGEE, per germline. As DNA, the CDR3 is TGTGCCAGCAGCCCGAGGACAGGGAAGACTGGAAACACCATATATTTT. It encodes CASSPRTGKTGNTIYF. Combining the CDR3 with reference TRBV9 and TRBJ1-3 gives the whole variable domain DSGVTQTPKHLITATGQRVTLRCSPRSGDLSVYWYQQSLDQGLQFLIQYYNGEERAKGNILERFSAQQFPDLHSELNLSSLELGDSALYFCASSPRTGKTGNTIYFGEGSWLTVV.